This TCR beta chain was retrieved from a study of CD8+ T cells in alopecia areata. Looking at the study overall: Oral tofacitinib, 5 to 10 mg twice daily, was given in an open-label trial. Study-wide findings and caveats: Mice showed TCR sharing more clearly than patients did, possibly owing to HLA. Scalp clonality, together with expanded CD8+ clones among the top 100, fell significantly with tofacitinib. Scalp samples also contribute reads from the resident alphabeta T cells found in normal skin.

Per germline, CDR1 MGHRA and CDR2 YSYEKL. Trimming pared 5 bases from V and 5 bases from J, leaving 15 bases between. There are 15 residues in the CDR3. This clone appeared a few times. The antigen is undetermined. Sequencing relied on a cDNA template that was reverse transcribed from extracted RNA. Sequencing used immunoSEQ multiplex PCR; TCRdb keeps in-frame clones, though not all of them. The sample has about 140,000 clones, roughly nine tenths seen once; the top ten hold less than 15%. Treatment defined: oral pan-JAK inhibitor, 5-10 mg twice daily. This clonotype was sampled from a human donor with alopecia areata. The chain links TRBV4-1 to TRBJ2-2; D is uncertain. The source was CD8+ T cells sorted from blood, collected at week 4, from a patient treated with tofacitinib. The CDR3 region has the DNA TGCGCCAGCAGCGCGACCCTTACAGCTACCGGGGAGCTGTTTTTT. Its protein is CASSATLTATGELFF.